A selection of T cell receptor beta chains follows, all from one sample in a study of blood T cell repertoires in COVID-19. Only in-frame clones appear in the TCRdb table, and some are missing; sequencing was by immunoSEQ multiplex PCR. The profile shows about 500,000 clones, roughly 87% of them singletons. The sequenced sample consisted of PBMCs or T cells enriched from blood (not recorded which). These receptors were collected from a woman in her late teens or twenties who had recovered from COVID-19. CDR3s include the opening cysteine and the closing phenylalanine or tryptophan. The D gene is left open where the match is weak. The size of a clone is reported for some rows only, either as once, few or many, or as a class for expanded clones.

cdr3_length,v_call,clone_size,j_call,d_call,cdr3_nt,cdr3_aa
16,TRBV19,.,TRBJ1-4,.,TGTGCCAGCAGTGGGCACCTCGCAGGGTTTAACGAAAAACTGTTTTTT,CASSGHLAGFNEKLFF
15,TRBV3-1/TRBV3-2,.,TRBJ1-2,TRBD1,TGTGCCAGCAGCCAAGTCGAGGGACAGGGCTATGGCTACACCTTC,CASSQVEGQGYGYTF
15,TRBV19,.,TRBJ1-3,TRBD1,TGTGCCAGCCACCGGGACAGGGGACCTGGAAACACCATATATTTT,CASHRDRGPGNTIYF
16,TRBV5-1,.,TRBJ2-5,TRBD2,TGCGCCAGCAGCTTGACCACCGGGACTAGCGGGGGTTCCCAGTACTTC,CASSLTTGTSGGSQYF
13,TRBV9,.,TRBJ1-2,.,TGTGCCAGCAGTGTACCGGGACTAAATGGCTACACCTTC,CASSVPGLNGYTF
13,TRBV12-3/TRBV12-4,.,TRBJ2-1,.,TGTGCCAGCAGCCTGGGGGCGATCAATGAGCAGTTCTTC,CASSLGAINEQFF
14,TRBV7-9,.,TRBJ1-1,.,TGTGCCAGCAGCTTAGTGGCAGGGTCCACTGAAGCTTTCTTT,CASSLVAGSTEAFF
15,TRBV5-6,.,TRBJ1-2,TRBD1,TGTGCCAGCAGATCTGACAGGGGGCGCGGTTATGGCTACACCTTC,CASRSDRGRGYGYTF
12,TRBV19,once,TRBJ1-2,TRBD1,TGTGCCAGTAGCGGGACAGCCTATGGCTACACCTTC,CASSGTAYGYTF
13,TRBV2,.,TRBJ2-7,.,TGTGCCAGCAGACAAGTCCTCTCCTACGAGCAGTACTTC,CASRQVLSYEQYF
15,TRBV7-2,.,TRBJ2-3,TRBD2,TGTGCCAGCAGCTTAGGGACTAGCCACACAGATACGCAGTATTTT,CASSLGTSHTDTQYF
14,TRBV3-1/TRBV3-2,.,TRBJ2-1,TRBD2,TGTGCCAGCAGCCAACGGGGGGGAGGAGATGAGCAGTTCTTC,CASSQRGGGDEQFF
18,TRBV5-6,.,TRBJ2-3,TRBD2,TGTGCCAGCAGCCGGTGGGCTAGCGGACTCGTCGGCACAGATACGCAGTATTTT,CASSRWASGLVGTDTQYF
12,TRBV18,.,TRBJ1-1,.,TGTGCCAGCTCACCCCAGGGGCCGGAAGCTTTCTTT,CASSPQGPEAFF